The 9 T cell receptor beta chains given below trace back to one sample, sequenced in a study of sequential checkpoint blockade in melanoma. Treatment indicated: randomized to nivolumab then ipilimumab (arm A) or the reverse (arm B). Assay: immunoSEQ multiplex PCR; the TCRdb copy retains only in-frame clones and omits some. The table includes 2,000 to 3,000 clones, roughly 31% detected once. The material sequenced was tumor tissue (inferred from file names), taken from a patient given nivolumab and ipilimumab in sequence. These receptors were collected from a human donor with melanoma.

This clone was counted only a few times. The CDR3 sequence is CASTTQPAKGTGELFF. CDR3 nucleotides: TGTGCCAGCACCACACAACCCGCTAAGGGAACCGGGGAGCTGTTTTTT. This chain uses TRBV7-8 with TRBJ2-2, with no clear D. Trimming cost V 7 bases and J 5 bases, with 20 bases left between them. Per the germline V gene, CDR1 is SGHVS and CDR2 is FQNEAQ. This CDR3 is 16 amino acids long.

This clone turned up a few times. The chain links TRBV7-6 to TRBJ2-7, with a weak D call TRBD2 (5 bases). The CDR3 is made up of 14 amino acids. V gave up 0 bases and J gave up 0 bases, with 6 bases separating them. The germline gives CDR1 SGHVS, CDR2 FNYEAQ. In DNA, the CDR3 is TGTGCCAGCAGCTTAGCAGGGAGCTCCTACGAGCAGTACTTC. Its translation is CASSLAGSSYEQYF.

In this sample, this clone turned up a few times. The chain employs TRBV6-8 and TRBJ2-7; 11 bases are shared with TRBD1. Per the germline V gene, CDR1 is MNHGY and CDR2 is SAAAGT. The V and J ends lost 2 bases and 1 base, in that order; junction bases with no gene match: 1. The CDR3 runs to 15 residues. This CDR3 is CASSYRDRGSYEQYF. CDR3 DNA sequence: TGTGCCAGCAGTTACAGGGACAGGGGGTCCTACGAGCAGTACTTC.

The genes are TRBV6-8 and TRBJ1-1, with D unresolved. V lost 4 bases and J lost 2, with 11 bases in between. The germline V gene has CDR1 MNHGY and CDR2 SAAAGT. CDR3 size: 14 residues. This chain's CDR3 is CASSLLPTNTEAFF. DNA for the CDR3: TGTGCCAGCAGTTTGTTACCGACTAACACTGAAGCTTTCTTT.

By share, this clone counts as large (0.1 to 1%). This chain joins TRBV6-8 and TRBJ1-5, with D hard to call. V lost 10 bases to trimming and J lost 7 bases, with 20 bases between them. This CDR3 spans 14 amino acids. Looked up from germline, CDR1 is MNHGY and CDR2 is SAAAGT. CDR3 loop: CAISQTESGQPQHF. In DNA, the CDR3 is TGTGCCATCAGCCAAACAGAAAGCGGCCAGCCCCAGCATTTT.

This clone was observed a few times. The chain joins TRBV9 to TRBJ1-3, with TRBD1 as a possible D gene (6 bases). Per germline, CDR1 SGDLS and CDR2 YYNGEE. The CDR3 covers 18 residues. V was pared by 0 bases and J by 4 bases, with 20 bases between. The CDR3 coding sequence is TGTGCCAGCAGCGTAGAAGGGGGACCGGCATTGACGGGAAACACCATATATTTT. It yields the protein CASSVEGGPALTGNTIYF.

The chain carries TRBV19 and TRBJ1-4; D gene uncertain. There are 16 residues in the CDR3. V lost 4 bases and J 4 bases, leaving 16 bases between the germline ends. The V gene's germline CDR1 is LNHDA and CDR2 SQIVND (reference sequence). The CDR3 sequence: CASSTATSILNEKLFF. The CDR3 DNA reads TGTGCCAGTAGTACAGCGACCTCGATCCTTAATGAAAAACTGTTTTTT.

This clone was seen a few times. The chain employs TRBV29-1 and TRBJ1-1, with 9 bases matching TRBD1. The length of the CDR3 is 16 residues. With 3 bases clipped from V and 0 bases from J, the junction kept 8 bases outside the gene matches. CDR1 SQVTM and CDR2 ANQGSEA come from the germline V gene. The CDR3 reads CSVEGTGRVLNTEAFF. The CDR3 DNA reads as TGCAGCGTTGAGGGGACAGGGCGAGTTTTGAACACTGAAGCTTTCTTT.

The V gene is TRBV14, the J gene TRBJ1-3; 8 nucleotides line up with TRBD1. Looked up from germline, CDR1 is SGHDN and CDR2 is FVKESK. Losses at the gene ends were 4 bases for V and 0 bases for J; bases not matched to a gene: 8. The CDR3 sequence is 17 residues long. The CDR3, as DNA: TGTGCCAGCAGCCGGACAGGGTTCGGATTCTCTGGAAACACCATATATTTT. Translated, it gives CASSRTGFGFSGNTIYF. The variable domain in full, completed from reference TRBV14 and TRBJ1-3, reads EAGVTQFPSHSVIEKGQTVTLRCDPISGHDNLYWYRRVMGKEIKFLLHFVKESKQDESGMPNNRFLAERTGGTYSTLKVQPAELEDSGVYFCASSRTGFGFSGNTIYFGEGSWLTVV.